Shown below are 9 T cell receptor beta chains from a single sample sequenced in a study of blood T cell repertoires in COVID-19 (TCRdb year 2020). The library was obtained by the immunoSEQ multiplex PCR assay. Here the immuneACCESS table is served through TCRdb, limited to in-frame sequences with V and J called. Missing clones are a known gap in these copies; in checked studies unresolved V genes cover under half, and the rest lacks a known reason. The sample table holds roughly 460,000 clones, of which roughly 89% were seen once. Clones ranked in the top ten supply around 0.92% of the sample. Sequenced material: peripheral blood. Receptor source: a man aged 18 to 29 with COVID-19, enrolled during active disease.

The chain employs TRBV12-3 or TRBV12-4 and TRBJ1-1, with D possibly matching TRBD1 (5 bases). CDR3 length: 13 residues. Deletions cut 8 bases from V and 4 bases from J, with 14 bases between. The CDR3 region has the DNA TGTGCCAGCTTCCGGTGGGGGGGCACTGAAGCTTTCTTT. Its translation: CASFRWGGTEAFF.

The rearrangement joins TRBV12-5 to TRBJ1-2, with 9 nucleotides matching TRBD1. The CDR3 extends over 15 amino acids. Germline CDR1 reads LGHNT; CDR2 reads FRNRAP. V lost 5 bases, J lost 8 bases, and 12 bases stayed unmatched. The CDR3 DNA reads as TGTGCTAGTGGTGGAGGACAGGGGAGGGTGGAGGGCTACACCTTC. It translates to CASGGGQGRVEGYTF.

The CDR3 DNA sequence: TGTGCCAGCACCTGGGCGGGGAGCACAGATACGCAGTATTTT. This codes for CASTWAGSTDTQYF. The chain combines TRBV25-1 with TRBJ2-3; D possibly corresponds to TRBD2 (6 bases). CDR3 size: 14 residues. Germline V gene lookup returns CDR1 MGHDK and CDR2 SYGVNS. Trimming took 7 bases from V and 0 from J, leaving 11 bases between them.

This chain uses TRBV7-8 with TRBJ1-4; weak D call: TRBD1 (5 bases). The CDR3 has 12 residues. Trimming cost V 3 bases and J 13 bases, with 12 bases left between them. CDR1 and CDR2 from the germline V gene are SGHVS and FQNEAQ. Here the CDR3 DNA reads TGTGCCAGCAGCTTCGGGGGAAGGGGACTGTTTTTT. It is translated as CASSFGGRGLFF.

This chain links TRBV12-3 or TRBV12-4 with TRBJ1-6; D unresolved. The V end was cut by 0 bases, the J end by 9 bases, with 3 bases between. The CDR3 extends over 12 amino acids. CDR3 nucleotide sequence: TGTGCCAGCAGTTTAGCGCGTTCACCCCTCCACTTT. Translation gives CASSLARSPLHF.

This sequence joins TRBV30 and TRBJ1-5; 7 bases align to TRBD1. The ends lost 3 bases at V and 5 bases at J; junction bases unmatched: 4. From germline, CDR1 is GTSNPN and CDR2 SVGIG (reference sequence). The CDR3 runs 13 residues. The CDR3 protein is CAWRQGYDQPQHF. The CDR3 DNA follows: TGTGCCTGGAGACAGGGGTACGATCAGCCCCAGCATTTT. The whole variable domain, remainder taken from reference TRBV30 and TRBJ1-5, is SQTIHQWPATLVQPVGSPLSLECTVEGTSNPNLYWYRQAAGRGLQLLFYSVGIGQISSEVPQNLSASRPQDRQFILSSKKLLLSDSGFYLCAWRQGYDQPQHFGDGTRLSIL.

The sample holds one count of this clone. J is TRBJ2-7 and V is TRBV29-1; D may be TRBD1 (5 bases). This CDR3 spans 13 amino acids. Germline lookup yields CDR1 SQVTM and CDR2 ANQGSEA. V gave up 6 bases and J gave up 3 bases, with 15 bases separating them. The DNA of the CDR3 is TGCAGCGTCTCAGGGAAATTAGGCTACGAGCAGTACTTC. This sequence encodes CSVSGKLGYEQYF.

V is TRBV19 and J is TRBJ2-1; D is unresolved. The ends were cut back, 3 bases at V and 7 bases at J, with 7 bases in the middle. This CDR3 has 12 residues. Per the germline V gene, CDR1 is LNHDA and CDR2 is SQIVND (reference sequence). DNA of the CDR3: TGTGCCAGTAGTATTTTGCAGAATGAGCAGTTCTTC. Translation: CASSILQNEQFF.

This clone was counted a single time. The chain couples TRBV20-1 to TRBJ2-5; D ambiguous. Trimming removed 3 bases from V and 1 base from J, with 12 bases in between. CDR1 DFQATT and CDR2 SNEGSKA come from the germline V gene (reference sequence). The CDR3 contains 14 residues. The DNA for the CDR3 is TGCAGTGCTAGTTCTCCCGTGGCCCAAGAGACCCAGTACTTC. It is translated as CSASSPVAQETQYF.